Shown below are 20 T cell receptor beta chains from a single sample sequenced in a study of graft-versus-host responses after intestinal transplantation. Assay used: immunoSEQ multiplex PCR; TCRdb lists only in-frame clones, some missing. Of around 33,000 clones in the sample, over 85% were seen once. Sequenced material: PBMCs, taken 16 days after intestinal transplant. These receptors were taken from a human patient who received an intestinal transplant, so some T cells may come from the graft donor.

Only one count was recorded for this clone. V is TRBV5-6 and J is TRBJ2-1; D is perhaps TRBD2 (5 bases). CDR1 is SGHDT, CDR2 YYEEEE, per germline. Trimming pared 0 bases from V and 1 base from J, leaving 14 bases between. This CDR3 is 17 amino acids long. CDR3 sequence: CASSLAGGGLSYNEQFF. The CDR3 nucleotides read TGTGCCAGCAGCTTGGCTGGCGGTGGACTTTCCTACAATGAGCAGTTCTTC.

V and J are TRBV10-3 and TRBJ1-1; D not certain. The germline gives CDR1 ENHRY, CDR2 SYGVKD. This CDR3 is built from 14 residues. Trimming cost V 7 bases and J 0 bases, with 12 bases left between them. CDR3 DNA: TGTGCCATCACTAACGGGGTTCTGAACACTGAAGCTTTCTTT. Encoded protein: CAITNGVLNTEAFF.

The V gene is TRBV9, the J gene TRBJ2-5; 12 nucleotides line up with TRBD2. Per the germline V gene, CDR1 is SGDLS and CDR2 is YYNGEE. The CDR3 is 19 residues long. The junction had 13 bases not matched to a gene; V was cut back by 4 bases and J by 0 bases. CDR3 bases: TGTGCCAGCAGCACCCTAGCGGGAGGGCCGGTCTTTGACCAAGAGACCCAGTACTTC. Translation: CASSTLAGGPVFDQETQYF.

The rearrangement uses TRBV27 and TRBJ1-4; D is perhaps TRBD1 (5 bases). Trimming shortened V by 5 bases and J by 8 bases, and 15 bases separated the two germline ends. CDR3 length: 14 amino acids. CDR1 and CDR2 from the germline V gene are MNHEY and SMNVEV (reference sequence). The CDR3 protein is CASSGDWGGEKLFF. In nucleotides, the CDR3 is TGTGCCAGCAGTGGCGACTGGGGGGGGGAAAAACTGTTTTTT.

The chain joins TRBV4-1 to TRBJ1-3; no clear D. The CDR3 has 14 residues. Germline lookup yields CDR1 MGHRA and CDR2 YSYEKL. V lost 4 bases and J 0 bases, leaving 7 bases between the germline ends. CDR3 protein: CASSRGFSGNTIYF. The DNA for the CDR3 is TGCGCCAGCAGCCGGGGTTTCTCTGGAAACACCATATATTTT.

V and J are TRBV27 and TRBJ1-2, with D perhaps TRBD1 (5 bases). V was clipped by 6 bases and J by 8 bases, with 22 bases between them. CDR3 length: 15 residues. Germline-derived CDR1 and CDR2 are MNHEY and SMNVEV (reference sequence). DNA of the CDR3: TGTGCCAGCAGCAGGGACGCCGAAATAACGGGGGGCTACACCTTC. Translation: CASSRDAEITGGYTF.

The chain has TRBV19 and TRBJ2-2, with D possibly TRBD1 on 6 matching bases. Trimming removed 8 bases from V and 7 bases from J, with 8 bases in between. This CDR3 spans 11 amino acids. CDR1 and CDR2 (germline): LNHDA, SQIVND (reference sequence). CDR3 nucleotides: TGTGCCAGTTCAGGGGACGGGGAGCTGTTTTTT. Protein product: CASSGDGELFF.

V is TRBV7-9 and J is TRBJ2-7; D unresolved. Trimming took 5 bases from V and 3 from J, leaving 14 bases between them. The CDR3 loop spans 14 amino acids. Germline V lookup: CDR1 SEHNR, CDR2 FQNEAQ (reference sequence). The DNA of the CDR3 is TGTGCCAGCAGCCAGTCCGCCGCTTTCTACGAGCAGTACTTC. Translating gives CASSQSAAFYEQYF.

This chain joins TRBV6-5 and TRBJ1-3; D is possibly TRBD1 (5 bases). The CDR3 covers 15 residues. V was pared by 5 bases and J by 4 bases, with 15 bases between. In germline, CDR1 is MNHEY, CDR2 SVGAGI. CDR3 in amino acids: CASSKDSTRGNTIYF. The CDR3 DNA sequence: TGTGCCAGCAGTAAAGACAGTACTCGAGGAAACACCATATATTTT.

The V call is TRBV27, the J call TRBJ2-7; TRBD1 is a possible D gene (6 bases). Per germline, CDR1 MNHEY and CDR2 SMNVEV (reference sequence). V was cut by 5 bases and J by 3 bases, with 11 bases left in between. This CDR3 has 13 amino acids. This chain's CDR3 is CASSRQDGYEQYF. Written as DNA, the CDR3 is TGTGCCAGCAGTCGACAGGACGGCTACGAGCAGTACTTC.

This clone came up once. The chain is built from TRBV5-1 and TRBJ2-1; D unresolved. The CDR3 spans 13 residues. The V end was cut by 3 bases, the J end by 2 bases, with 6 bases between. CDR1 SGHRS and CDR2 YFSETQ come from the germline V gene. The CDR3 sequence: CASSSTAYNEQFF. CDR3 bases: TGCGCCAGCAGCTCCACAGCCTACAATGAGCAGTTCTTC.

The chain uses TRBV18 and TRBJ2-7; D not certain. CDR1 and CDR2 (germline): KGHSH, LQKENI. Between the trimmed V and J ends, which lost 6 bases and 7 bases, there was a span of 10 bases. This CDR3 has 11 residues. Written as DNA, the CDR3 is TGTGCCAGCTCCCTTTCGAGGGAGCAGTACTTC. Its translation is CASSLSREQYF. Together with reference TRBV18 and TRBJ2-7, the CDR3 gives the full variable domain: NAGVMQNPRHLVRRRGQEARLRCSPMKGHSHVYWYRQLPEEGLKFMVYLQKENIIDESGMPKERFSAEFPKEGPSILRIQQVVRGDSAAYFCASSLSREQYFGPGTRLTVT.

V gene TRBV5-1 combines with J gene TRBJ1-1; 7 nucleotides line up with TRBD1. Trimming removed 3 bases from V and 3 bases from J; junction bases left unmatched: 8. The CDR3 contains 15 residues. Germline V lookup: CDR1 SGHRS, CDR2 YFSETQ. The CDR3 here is CASSWIQGRDTEAFF. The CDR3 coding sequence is TGCGCCAGCAGCTGGATACAGGGGAGGGACACTGAAGCTTTCTTT.

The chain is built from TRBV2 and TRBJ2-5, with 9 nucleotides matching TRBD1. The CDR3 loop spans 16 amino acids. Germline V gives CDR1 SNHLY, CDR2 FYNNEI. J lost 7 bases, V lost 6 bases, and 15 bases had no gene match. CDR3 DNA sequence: TGTGCCAGCAGCCAAGGTCCCGGGACAGGGATTGGGACCCAGTACTTC. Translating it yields CASSQGPGTGIGTQYF.

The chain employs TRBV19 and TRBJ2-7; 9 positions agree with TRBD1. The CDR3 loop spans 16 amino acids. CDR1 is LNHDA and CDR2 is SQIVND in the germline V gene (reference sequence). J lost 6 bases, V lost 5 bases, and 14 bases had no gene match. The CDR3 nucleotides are TGTGCCAGTAGTGCCTCCCCCGGACAGGGGAACCCCGAGCAGTACTTC. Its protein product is CASSASPGQGNPEQYF.

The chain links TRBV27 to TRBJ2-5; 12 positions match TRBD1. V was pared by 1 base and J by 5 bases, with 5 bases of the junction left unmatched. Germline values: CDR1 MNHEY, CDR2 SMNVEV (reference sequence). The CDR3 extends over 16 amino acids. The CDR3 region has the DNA TGTGCCAGCAGTTTATGGGGACAGGGGGCTTTGGAGACCCAGTACTTC. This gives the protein CASSLWGQGALETQYF.

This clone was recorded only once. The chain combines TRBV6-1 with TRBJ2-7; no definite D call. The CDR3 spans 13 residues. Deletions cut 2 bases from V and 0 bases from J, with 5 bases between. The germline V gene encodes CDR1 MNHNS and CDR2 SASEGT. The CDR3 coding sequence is TGTGCCAGCAGTGAAACAGCCTCCTACGAGCAGTACTTC. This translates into CASSETASYEQYF.

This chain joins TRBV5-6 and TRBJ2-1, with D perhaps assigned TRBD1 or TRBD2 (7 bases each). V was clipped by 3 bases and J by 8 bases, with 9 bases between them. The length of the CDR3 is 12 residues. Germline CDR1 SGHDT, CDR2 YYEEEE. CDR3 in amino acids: CASSSGGDEQFF. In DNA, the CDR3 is TGTGCCAGCAGCTCAGGGGGGGATGAGCAGTTCTTC. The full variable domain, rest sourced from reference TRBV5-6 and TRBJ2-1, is DAGVTQSPTHLIKTRGQQVTLRCSPKSGHDTVSWYQQALGQGPQFIFQYYEEEERQRGNFPDRFSGHQFPNYSSELNVNALLLGDSALYLCASSSGGDEQFFGPGTRLTVL.

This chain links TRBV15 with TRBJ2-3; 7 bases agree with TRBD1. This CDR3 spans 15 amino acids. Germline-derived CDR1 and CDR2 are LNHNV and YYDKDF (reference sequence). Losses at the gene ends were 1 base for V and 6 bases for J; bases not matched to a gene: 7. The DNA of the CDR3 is TGTGCCACCAGCAGAGGACAGGGAGTTTGGGATACGCAGTATTTT. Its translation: CATSRGQGVWDTQYF.

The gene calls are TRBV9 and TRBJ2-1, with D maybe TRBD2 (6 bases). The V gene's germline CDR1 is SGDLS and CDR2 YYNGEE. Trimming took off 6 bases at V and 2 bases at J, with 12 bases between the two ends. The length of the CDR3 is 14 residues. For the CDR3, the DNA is TGTGCCAGCACCGGCGGGGCCACCTACAATGAGCAGTTCTTC. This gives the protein CASTGGATYNEQFF.